The T cell receptor (beta chain) under discussion was sequenced for a study of blood T cell repertoires in COVID-19 (dated by TCRdb to the early 2020s). At the level of the whole study: The collaborator samples originated in the United States, Italy and Spain and spanned the acute and convalescent phases of COVID-19. The material from the prospective study consisted of cDNA or gDNA derived from T cells, B-cell-depleted T cells, or PBMCs. Deeply sampled blood TCRbeta repertoires from subjects exposed to, actively infected with, or recovered from COVID-19 were included in the dataset. A freely available public database, intended as a resource for researchers studying the immune response to SARS-CoV-2, is where the repertoires were released. The samples were drawn from two sources: the first 160 participants of the ongoing ImmuneRACE study, and 1,000 to 1,500 subjects contributed by 6 global collaborators. Nearly every sample came with metadata listing a de-identified subject ID, COVID-19 status, age in years and sex. Where available, HLA class I and class II types were taken from metadata supplied by the sample provider and were not determined by assay-based typing.

The immunoSEQ Assay, a bias-controlled multiplex PCR, was used to amplify TCRbeta CDR3 regions from genomic DNA. Per the authors' processing: The number of nucleated cells in each sample was estimated by amplification of reference gene primers within the assay. Sequence reads were collapsed and filtered to measure the absolute abundance of every unique TCRbeta CDR3 rearrangement. For each sample, productive Simpson clonality was calculated as the square root of Simpson's diversity index over productive rearrangements. TCRdb retrieved this table from immuneACCESS and kept in-frame rearrangements only. Not all clones are present; in checked studies, unresolved V genes account for under half, and no reason is known for the remainder. The D gene and trimming were derived from the DNA, and the V and J assignments and clone size from that table. The sample contains approximately 220,000 clones, over 75% of them found a single time. The top ten clonotypes cover more than 3% of the sample.

In the prospective study, participants were about 18 to 95 years old, resided in under 30 geographic areas of the United States, and were enrolled through a virtual design. In the prospective study, participants were assigned to cohorts based on the clinical history participants reported in a screening survey and a study questionnaire. Mobile phlebotomists in the prospective study collected whole blood, serum and a nasopharyngeal or oropharyngeal swab from every participant. Over a roughly two-month period, participants in the prospective study had the option of providing additional blood draws and questionnaires. Before DNA extraction, prospective study blood samples were shipped either frozen or at room temperature. A remark on this clone: The specificity of this receptor is unknown. Base qualities are missing; no much larger clone stands one base away.

Reading from cysteine to phenylalanine, the CDR3 counts 13 amino acids. The kept DNA is CDR3 alone, 39 bases in frame from the first base. V ends up 8 bases short and J 3 bases short, with an unmatched junction base count of 4. From a lookup of the germline V gene, CDR1 and CDR2 are MDHEN and SYDVKM. Overall study results and their limits: How much clinical and demographic metadata was included differed by source and by participant, and the metadata was provided uncurated.

The specimen was PBMCs or T cells enriched from blood (not recorded which). This TCR was sampled from a woman aged 18-29 years in a cohort exposed to, infected with or recovered from COVID-19 (not recorded which). The chain uses TRBV28 and TRBJ2-7; TRBD1 aligns with 10 central bases. Read as DNA, the sequence is TGTGCCAGCGGTGACAGGGGGCTCTACGAGCAGTACTTC. Its coded protein is CASGDRGLYEQYF.